The 32 T cell receptor beta chains in this list originate from one sample, sequenced in a study of beta chain features in type 1 diabetes. Points from the study as a whole: Moderately but significantly shorter TCRB CDR3s were found in Type 1 diabetes patients in all four CD4+ subsets.

These receptors have no known antigen. Expressed TCRB transcripts were sequenced after all isolated RNA was converted to cDNA. Generated by immunoSEQ multiplex PCR, the TCRdb table keeps only in-frame clones and is missing some. The table has some 640,000 clones, roughly 13% seen once. The sequencing input was naive CD4+ T cells from blood. These TCRs come from a man aged 18 to 30 with type 1 diabetes.

This clone was picked up a small number of times. This chain joins TRBV5-1 and TRBJ1-1; a weak D match, TRBD1 (5 bases). The CDR3 loop spans 14 amino acids. V dropped 5 bases and J dropped 4 bases, with 15 bases sitting between them. Germline V gene sequence: CDR1 SGHRS, CDR2 YFSETQ. CDR3: CASSSQGIVTEAFF. The CDR3 bases are TGCGCCAGCAGTTCTCAGGGTATAGTCACTGAAGCTTTCTTT.

The chain uses TRBV7-2 and TRBJ2-7; 9 bases match TRBD1. The germline V gene encodes CDR1 SGHTA and CDR2 FQGNSA. CDR3 length: 16 residues. V was pared by 5 bases and J by 0 bases, with 8 bases of the junction left unmatched. The CDR3 sequence is CASSQMGQGHSYEQYF. Written as DNA, the CDR3 is TGTGCCAGCAGCCAAATGGGACAGGGACACTCCTACGAGCAGTACTTC.

The chain joins TRBV2 to TRBJ2-6; no firm D call. V dropped 4 bases and J dropped 8 bases, with 3 bases sitting between them. The CDR3 runs to 11 residues. Germline CDR1 SNHLY, CDR2 FYNNEI. The CDR3 region is CASSVSNVLTF. In nucleotides, the CDR3 is TGTGCCAGCAGTGTATCCAACGTCCTGACTTTC.

A few counts support this clone. The chain is built from TRBV28 and TRBJ2-7; no clear D gene. The length of the CDR3 is 17 residues. The ends were cut back, 6 bases at V and 3 bases at J, with 24 bases in the middle. Germline values: CDR1 MDHEN, CDR2 SYDVKM. This chain's CDR3 is CASRSNTPDQDHYEQYF. The CDR3 nucleotides are TGTGCCAGCAGGTCCAATACCCCGGATCAGGATCACTACGAGCAGTACTTC.

The chain recombines TRBV5-6 with TRBJ2-3; D call uncertain. Trimming took 5 bases from V and 0 from J, leaving 7 bases between them. CDR3 length equals 13 residues. Germline V gene data show CDR1 as SGHDT and CDR2 as YYEEEE. The CDR3 loop reads CASRVTSTDTQYF. The CDR3 region has the DNA TGTGCCAGCAGGGTTACTAGCACAGATACGCAGTATTTT.

The chain is built from TRBV6-5 and TRBJ2-4, with 10 bases lining up with TRBD1. CDR3 length: 14 amino acids. Trimming cost V 6 bases and J 7 bases; bases outside gene matches: 6. Germline V CDR1 and CDR2: MNHEY, SVGAGI. The CDR3 sequence is CASRLPGQGNIQYF. The CDR3, as DNA: TGTGCCAGCAGATTACCGGGACAGGGGAACATTCAGTACTTC.

This clone was seen only a few times. The V gene is TRBV2, the J gene TRBJ2-7; 10 nucleotides agree with TRBD1. The germline CDR1 and CDR2 sequences are SNHLY and FYNNEI. Trimming took 7 bases from V and 4 from J; bases not matched to a gene: 7. CDR3 length: 14 amino acids. Here the CDR3 reads CASKAGTGDYEQYF. As DNA, the CDR3 is TGTGCCAGCAAAGCCGGGACAGGGGATTACGAGCAGTACTTC.

This clone appeared a few times. This chain connects TRBV4-1 to TRBJ2-3; 13 bases are shared with TRBD2. Germline assignment: CDR1 MGHRA and CDR2 YSYEKL. V shed 4 bases and J 3 bases; nucleotides not matched to a gene: 4. The CDR3 consists of 16 residues. CDR3 DNA sequence: TGCGCCAGCAGCCGGACTAGCGGGAGTGGGACAGATACGCAGTATTTT. Its protein product is CASSRTSGSGTDTQYF.

The V call is TRBV13, the J call TRBJ2-1; 8 nucleotides match TRBD2. The CDR3 runs to 15 residues. Germline V gene lookup returns CDR1 PRHDT and CDR2 FYEKMQ (reference sequence). The junction had 5 bases not matched to a gene; V was cut back by 5 bases and J by 2 bases. The CDR3 nucleotides are TGTGCCAGCAGCGCTCCCGGGGGGGCCTACAATGAGCAGTTCTTC. Protein sequence: CASSAPGGAYNEQFF.

In its sample, this clone was seen a few times. This chain links TRBV10-3 with TRBJ2-7, with 8 bases fitting TRBD2. The CDR3 spans 14 residues. Germline V gives CDR1 ENHRY, CDR2 SYGVKD. Germline trimming cut 6 bases from V and 3 bases from J; bases unmatched to any gene: 7. In nucleotides, the CDR3 is TGTGCCATCAGAGTAAGCGGGGGCGACTACGAGCAGTACTTC. Amino acids: CAIRVSGGDYEQYF.

CDR3 coding DNA: TGTGCCAGCAGCCCCAAAGGGGGTGCAGATACGCAGTATTTT. Translating gives CASSPKGGADTQYF. The rearrangement links TRBV7-9 to TRBJ2-3; a possible D gene is TRBD1 (6 bases). The V and J ends lost 5 bases and 4 bases respectively, with 13 bases between them. The CDR3 runs 14 residues. Germline CDR1 reads SEHNR; CDR2 reads FQNEAQ (reference sequence).

The CDR3 region is CASSKAAGTGKAETQYF. CDR3 DNA sequence: TGTGCCAGCAGCAAAGCAGCCGGGACAGGGAAAGCGGAGACCCAGTACTTC. The gene calls are TRBV6-9 and TRBJ2-5, with 9 bases matching TRBD1. Per the germline V gene, CDR1 is MNHGY and CDR2 is SVAAGI. After removal of 6 bases from V and 5 bases from J, the junction contained 16 bases not matched to a gene. The CDR3 has 17 residues.

This clone appeared a single time. The V call is TRBV27, the J call TRBJ2-7; D perhaps matches TRBD2 (5 bases). Germline V gene lookup returns CDR1 MNHEY and CDR2 SMNVEV (reference sequence). V shed 5 bases and J shed 4 bases, with 15 bases lying between them. The CDR3 has 14 residues. This chain's CDR3 is CASSMGDRGYEQYF. The CDR3 DNA follows: TGTGCCAGCAGTATGGGCGATCGGGGATACGAGCAGTACTTC.

This clone has more than one count but fewer than ten. This rearrangement joins TRBV5-1 to TRBJ2-1; no clear D. The V gene lost 3 bases and the J gene lost 5 bases, with 12 bases spanning the gap. Germline values: CDR1 SGHRS, CDR2 YFSETQ. The CDR3 contains 14 residues. In DNA, the CDR3 is TGCGCCAGCAGCTCGGCATCAGGAAACAATGAGCAGTTCTTC. Translation gives CASSSASGNNEQFF.

This clone appeared a few times. The chain uses TRBV2 and TRBJ2-6, with D possibly called TRBD1 or TRBD2 (5 bases each). V was cut by 4 bases and J by 0 bases, with 7 bases left in between. The germline CDR1 and CDR2 sequences are SNHLY and FYNNEI. This CDR3 has 15 residues. CDR3 in DNA: TGTGCCAGCAGTGCGGGACCCTCTGGGGCCAACGTCCTGACTTTC. Translating gives CASSAGPSGANVLTF.

This rearrangement joins TRBV7-9 to TRBJ2-1; D uncertain. This CDR3 is built from 11 residues. CDR1 SEHNR and CDR2 FQNEAQ come from the germline V gene (reference sequence). V was clipped by 3 bases and J by 13 bases, with 10 bases between them. The CDR3 sequence: CASSFFEEQFF. The CDR3 DNA reads TGTGCCAGCAGCTTTTTCGAGGAACAGTTCTTC.

This clone was picked up a small number of times. The chain joins TRBV30 to TRBJ2-5; a possible D gene is TRBD1 (5 bases). Per germline, CDR1 GTSNPN and CDR2 SVGIG (reference sequence). The V end lost 2 bases, the J end lost 5 bases, and 12 bases lay between the germline ends. There are 13 residues in the CDR3. The CDR3 here is CAWSRQGRETQYF. Written as DNA, the CDR3 is TGTGCCTGGAGTCGGCAGGGCAGGGAGACCCAGTACTTC. The complete variable domain, with remaining parts taken from reference TRBV30 and TRBJ2-5, reads SQTIHQWPATLVQPVGSPLSLECTVEGTSNPNLYWYRQAAGRGLQLLFYSVGIGQISSEVPQNLSASRPQDRQFILSSKKLLLSDSGFYLCAWSRQGRETQYFGPGTRLLVL.

This clone was counted only a few times. A much larger clone is a single base away; this may be a read error. The rearrangement uses TRBV28 and TRBJ2-5; D gene unclear. Germline V gene lookup returns CDR1 MDHEN and CDR2 SYDVKM. Trimming cost V 6 bases and J 1 base, with 3 bases left between them. The CDR3 has 11 residues. The CDR3 protein is CASSRQETQYF. CDR3 nucleotide sequence: TGTGCCAGCAGCCGCCAAGAGACCCAGTACTTC.

V is TRBV30 and J is TRBJ2-6; TRBD2 might be the D (6 bases). There are 14 residues in the CDR3. Per germline, CDR1 GTSNPN and CDR2 SVGIG (reference sequence). Trimming left V 8 bases short and J 0 bases short, with 11 bases between. This chain's CDR3 is CARGLTSGANVLTF. CDR3 coding DNA: TGTGCCCGGGGACTTACCTCTGGGGCCAACGTCCTGACTTTC. The variable domain in full, with the rest retrieved from reference TRBV30 and TRBJ2-6, is SQTIHQWPATLVQPVGSPLSLECTVEGTSNPNLYWYRQAAGRGLQLLFYSVGIGQISSEVPQNLSASRPQDRQFILSSKKLLLSDSGFYLCARGLTSGANVLTFGAGSRLTVL.

In its sample, this clone was seen a few times. V is TRBV5-1 and J is TRBJ2-1; a weak D match, TRBD2 (6 bases). V was shortened by 5 bases and J by 0 bases, with 12 bases between the two germline ends. The germline gives CDR1 SGHRS, CDR2 YFSETQ. The CDR3 has 15 residues. CDR3 sequence (DNA): TGCGCCAGCAGGGAGGGACCCAGCTCCTACAATGAGCAGTTCTTC. This sequence encodes CASREGPSSYNEQFF.

The chain has TRBV5-4 and TRBJ1-3; D possibly corresponds to TRBD1 (6 bases). This CDR3 comprises 16 residues. The germline V and J ends were trimmed by 0 bases and 2 bases, with 12 bases remaining between them. The germline gives CDR1 SGHNT, CDR2 YYREEE (reference sequence). CDR3 residues: CASSLGGQGTGNTIYF. The CDR3, as DNA: TGTGCCAGCAGCTTGGGGGGCCAGGGGACTGGAAACACCATATATTTT.

This sequence joins TRBV7-9 and TRBJ2-3, with D possibly TRBD2 on 6 matching bases. Trimming took 6 bases from V and 3 from J, leaving 19 bases between them. Germline V lookup: CDR1 SEHNR, CDR2 FQNEAQ (reference sequence). This CDR3 spans 16 amino acids. The DNA of the CDR3 is TGTGCCAGCAGGCCCCGCGGAGCCGGAGGGACAGATACGCAGTATTTT. It encodes CASRPRGAGGTDTQYF.

The genes are TRBV5-8 and TRBJ1-2; weak D call: TRBD1 (5 bases). The CDR3 covers 15 residues. In germline, CDR1 is SGHTS, CDR2 YDEGEE. Trimming left V 2 bases short and J 2 bases short, with 13 bases between. The CDR3 protein is CASSLGNAGNYGYTF. The CDR3 nucleotides are TGTGCCAGCAGCTTAGGGAATGCAGGGAACTATGGCTACACCTTC.

The genes are TRBV6-6 and TRBJ2-7; D perhaps matches TRBD1 (5 bases). The V end was cut by 0 bases, the J end by 10 bases, with 10 bases between. The CDR3 is 12 amino acids. CDR1 and CDR2 (germline): MNHNY, SVGAGI (reference sequence). CDR3 region: CASSYSQEPQYF. CDR3 bases: TGTGCCAGCAGTTACTCACAGGAGCCTCAGTACTTC.

A word on this clone: The sample carries other DNA sequences with the same CDR3. The CDR3 DNA reads as TGCGCCAGCAGCTTAGGGCAGCCCAATTATGGCTACACCTTC. This gives the protein CASSLGQPNYGYTF. This rearrangement joins TRBV5-1 to TRBJ1-2; D unclear. V was pared by 2 bases and J by 5 bases, with 13 bases between. The CDR3 covers 14 residues. Germline loops: CDR1 SGHRS, CDR2 YFSETQ.

V is TRBV4-2 and J is TRBJ1-1, with D uncertain. CDR3 size: 14 residues. The V gene lost 0 bases and the J gene lost 5 bases, with 10 bases spanning the gap. Germline CDR1 LGHNA, CDR2 YNFKEQ. The CDR3 loop reads CASSQDTYGTEAFF. The CDR3 nucleotides are TGTGCCAGCAGCCAAGACACCTACGGGACTGAAGCTTTCTTT.

This chain joins TRBV4-3 and TRBJ2-1; the match to TRBD2 covers 7 bases. V gave up 2 bases and J gave up 8 bases; unmatched junction bases: 9. Looked up from germline, CDR1 is LGHNA and CDR2 is YSLEER. The CDR3 is made up of 15 amino acids. DNA of the CDR3: TGCGCCAGCAGCCAAAAAACTAGGGGAGGGGATGAGCAGTTCTTC. Protein: CASSQKTRGGDEQFF.

The genes are TRBV7-9 and TRBJ2-7; perhaps TRBD1 as D (5 bases). The CDR3 totals 15 residues. The V end was cut by 3 bases, the J end by 0 bases, with 12 bases between. Looked up from germline, CDR1 is SEHNR and CDR2 is FQNEAQ (reference sequence). DNA for the CDR3: TGTGCCAGCAGCTTTCTGACAGACAGCTCCTACGAGCAGTACTTC. Its protein is CASSFLTDSSYEQYF.

The chain has TRBV10-3 and TRBJ2-5; 13 bases map to TRBD2. Looked up from germline, CDR1 is ENHRY and CDR2 is SYGVKD. CDR3 size: 15 residues. V lost 3 bases and J lost 2; bases outside the gene matches: 0. CDR3 sequence reads: CAISELAGGQETQYF. For the CDR3, the DNA is TGTGCCATCAGTGAACTAGCGGGAGGGCAAGAGACCCAGTACTTC.

This clone was seen a handful of times. The V call is TRBV28, the J call TRBJ1-3; TRBD1 aligns across 9 bases. The CDR3 covers 15 residues. The V and J ends lost 5 bases and 4 bases, in that order; junction bases with no gene match: 6. CDR1 MDHEN and CDR2 SYDVKM come from the germline V gene. Written as DNA, the CDR3 is TGTGCCAGCAGTCCAGGGGGACAGGGAGGAAACACCATATATTTT. Translation gives CASSPGGQGGNTIYF.

This clone has more than one count but fewer than ten. CDR3 protein: CASSQEGQGSLYEQYF. The CDR3 DNA reads TGTGCCAGCAGCCAAGAGGGACAGGGTAGTCTCTACGAGCAGTACTTC. The V gene is TRBV4-2, the J gene TRBJ2-7, with 9 bases lining up with TRBD1. This CDR3 has 16 residues. The junction had 6 bases not matched to a gene; V was cut back by 0 bases and J by 3 bases. Per the germline V gene, CDR1 is LGHNA and CDR2 is YNFKEQ.

The gene calls are TRBV5-4 and TRBJ1-2; D gene uncertain. The CDR3 spans 14 residues. Per the germline V gene, CDR1 is SGHNT and CDR2 is YYREEE (reference sequence). V lost 4 bases to trimming and J lost 4 bases, with 14 bases between them. The chain's CDR3 is CASSTREDVYGYTF. The DNA of the CDR3 is TGTGCCAGCAGCACCCGGGAGGATGTCTATGGCTACACCTTC.